This TCR beta chain was sequenced in a study of blood T cells in healthy people across ages. Overall study context: Capturing about one barcoded beta molecule per two T cells was achieved by template switching.

Next came a second PCR, run for about 6 to 12 cycles, which used a sample-barcoded 5' primer along with a J-beta primer mix. Each cDNA molecule, via a template-switch adaptor with 12 random nucleotides, was tagged. TCRdb called the 5' RACE reads again in MiXCR, with one record for every CDR3 protein. Of more than 1.4 million distinct CDR3 sequences detected, 42% appear once; the ten largest clones hold 7% to 9%. The authors isolated at least 7 million PBMCs per sample. The CDR3 runs 14 residues. CDR1 is ENHRY and CDR2 is SYGVKD in the germline V gene. Trimming shortened V by 2 bases and J by 7 bases, and 13 bases separated the two germline ends. This clonotype was picked up a small number of times.

The chain is built from TRBV10-3 and TRBJ2-3; D unclear. This clonotype originated in a woman aged 18 to 35 in good health. Input material: blood. Here the CDR3 reads CAISEGVVPNTQYF. In nucleotides, the CDR3 is TGTGCCATCAGTGAGGGGGTGGTACCAAATACGCAGTATTTT.